Sequencing of this TCR beta chain was carried out in a study of shared clonotypes between healthy human individuals (dated by TCRdb to the early 2020s). Some background on the complete study: The cohort comprised a couple of women and a few men aged 18 to 49 years. Different laboratories and diverse techniques were used to prepare libraries and sequence TCR repertoires, to increase sequencing depth and limit assay-specific biases. To estimate repertoire size and how much clonotypes are shared between individuals, the study performed deep sequencing of blood TCR repertoires from 4 to 6 healthy adults. Between about 0.94 and 8.9 billion PBMCs per donor were obtained by leukapheresis. For each donor, three plates each were used for CD4 naive and CD4 memory, two plates were used for CD8 naive, and one plate was used for CD8 memory. Here is what the overall study found, with its caveats: Compared with non-shared clonotypes, clonotypes shared by all four sorted-subset donors had higher generation probabilities. Only blood was sampled, and tissue TCR repertoires likely differ from those in blood. When several donors were compared, the shared fraction of clonotypes was about 5% for naive CD4, roughly 3.4% for naive CD8, 2.3% for memory CD4, and less than 0.45% for memory CD8. The small number of donors limited the genetic and exposure-history diversity represented. Larger estimated clonotype richness was generally found for naive subsets than for memory subsets. Rarefaction of sorted-subset datasets indicated incomplete sequencing despite the large sequencing depth. Based on pairwise subsampling, the degree of clonotype sharing among donors was expected to be affected by sequencing depth.

For the CD8 naive samples, CD45RO-negative cells were positively selected for CCR7, yielding a CD45RA+CCR7+ population from which TemRA cells were excluded. The donors were healthy, HIV-negative adults with no recently reported acute infections or vaccinations. All donors were Caucasian adults living in Nashville, Tennessee, USA. Blood was obtained by leukapheresis, after which PBMCs were separated by Ficoll-Histopaque density gradient centrifugation and cryopreserved in liquid nitrogen vapor phase. Purity and quantity of every magnetically sorted T cell population were checked by analytical flow cytometry. From each sorted fraction, genomic DNA was isolated and quantified by UV absorbance on a Nanodrop 2000c. Worth noting for this clone: Its antigen specificity is not known. No quality values exist for individual bases; no much larger clone is one base distant.

Using the deep immunoSEQ assay, TCR CDR3 regions were amplified from genomic DNA by multiplex PCR. For each cell subset, the extracted genomic DNA was distributed evenly across all wells of several immunoSEQ 96-well plates, and each plate served as one replicate. For sorted subsets, each replicate PCR was loaded with around 220 ng genomic DNA, equivalent to 30,000 or so T cell genomes. Purified libraries were measured with a Qubit 3.0 fluorometer, size-checked on a Bioanalyzer 2100, and measured again with the KAPA Library Quantification kit. Every immunoSEQ 96-well plate was sequenced on a separate single-read 150-cycle Illumina NextSeq 550 flow cell. From the authors' description of their analysis: Because the immunoSEQ output included only junctional sequences and no quality scores, the filtering could not be the same as the filtering used for full-length reads. Sequences were annotated with PyIR, a Python wrapper for IgBLAST v1.9, using IMGT germline references to assign V/J genes and CDR3. Reads were filtered out if the reads had weak V/J assignments (E-value above 1e-6), no CDR3, stop codons, out-of-frame junctions, or ambiguous translated residues. V3J clonotypes were defined by identical inferred V gene, J gene, and CDR3 amino acid sequence. Percentage overlap between repertoires was calculated by dividing the number of shared unique clonotypes by the size of the smaller repertoire. Richness of each repertoire was evaluated using RTK rarefaction, the Chao1 estimator, and Recon v2.1 estimates of unobserved clonotypes. Generation probabilities for all TCRbeta clonotypes obtained by the gDNA method from several donors were computed using OLGA. The clones in this table, taken by TCRdb from immuneACCESS, are in-frame only. Not every clone is retained; where verified, under half of the shortfall comes from an unresolved V gene, and the cause of the rest is unknown. V and J calls and clone size are given by that table; D and trimming were obtained from the DNA. For this sample there are about 750,000 clones; almost 95% appear just once. 24% of the sample is in the top ten clones.

From its cysteine to its phenylalanine, the CDR3 spans 14 amino acids. The entry retains the CDR3 DNA only, 42 bases that are in frame from base 1. From V the trimming removes 4 bases and from J it removes 1 base, while the gene matches leave 1 base of the junction unaccounted for. CDR1 WSHSY and CDR2 SAAADI were looked up in the germline V gene. Sample: naive CD8+ T cells sorted from blood. This sample's cell subset or site label indicates: CD45RA+CCR7+. The V gene is TRBV10-2 and the J gene is TRBJ2-7; 10 junctional bases match TRBD1. This clonotype was sampled from a man aged 25 to 40 in good health. The DNA is as follows: TGCGCCAGCAGTGGGGGACAGGGGTCCTACGAGCAGTACTTC. Translated, this is CASSGGQGSYEQYF.